Only a few counts were recorded for the clone carrying this T cell receptor (beta chain). Its antigen is not known. This entry belongs to a study of blood T cells in healthy people across ages. General observations from the study: Changes in expanded clonotypes were possibly confounded, as the CMV status of donors was unknown. Both higher diversity and more naive CD4+ cells marked long-lived donors when set against aged donors.

After removal of 4 bases from V and 2 bases from J, the junction contained 4 bases not matched to a gene. Germline V lookup: CDR1 SGHRS, CDR2 YFSETQ. The length of the CDR3 is 14 residues. A J-beta primer mix and a sample-barcoded 5' primer were used in a second PCR of about 7 to 11 cycles. Per sample, CDR3-containing paired-end reads numbered at least 2.5 million. TCRdb reanalysed the 5' RACE reads using MiXCR and keeps one entry per CDR3 protein. This repertoire shows 500,000 to 600,000 distinct CDR3 sequences, 27% found once; its top ten account for around 18%. The clonotype comes from a woman in her 70s in good health. The chain has TRBV5-1 and TRBJ2-7; 9 bases fit TRBD2. Sequenced material: blood. In nucleotides, the CDR3 is TGCGCCAGCAGCCAGACTAGCGGAGCCTACGAGCAGTACTTC. This gives the protein CASSQTSGAYEQYF.